The clone carrying this TCR beta chain came up once. The CDR3 runs to 13 residues. V was clipped by 3 bases and J by 6 bases, with 11 bases between them. Germline assignment: CDR1 SGHVS and CDR2 FQNEAQ. Libraries were prepared by immunoSEQ multiplex PCR; TCRdb keeps only in-frame clonotypes and omits some of them. The sample lists 300,000 to 450,000 clones; more than 75% were seen once. The data stem from a study of blood T cell repertoires in COVID-19. This receptor was obtained from a human donor with acute or convalescent COVID-19. The donor label of this sample is uncertain. The chain carries TRBV7-8 and TRBJ1-2, with unresolved D. Sequencing was performed on peripheral blood. This CDR3 reads CASSFGGLDGYTF. Written as DNA, the CDR3 is TGTGCCAGCAGCTTCGGAGGCCTGGATGGCTACACCTTC. The full variable domain, its missing parts supplied by reference TRBV7-8 and TRBJ1-2, is GAGVSQSPRYKVAKRGQDVALRCDPISGHVSLFWYQQALGQGPEFLTYFQNEAQLDKSGLPSDRFFAERPEGSVSTLKIQRTQQEDSAVYLCASSFGGLDGYTFGSGTRLTVV.